In this sample, the clone carrying this T cell receptor beta chain turned up a few times. Its antigen is currently unknown. Germline V gives CDR1 SQVTM, CDR2 ANQGSEA. Trimming left V 4 bases short and J 6 bases short, with 14 bases between. The CDR3 loop spans 13 amino acids. Treatment specified: roughly 10-day PBMC culture with coronavirus spike peptide pools or control peptides (ViraFEST assay). The sample originates from a study of vaccination and CD4 T cells after COVID-19. The Oncomine TCR Beta short-read assay sequenced DNA from cultured CD4+ T cells. TCRdb analysed the PCR reads with MiXCR anew, one entry per CDR3 protein. The sample carries about 4,000 distinct CDR3 sequences, less than 25% recorded once.

This clonotype was sampled from a human donor who had recovered from COVID-19. The chain recombines TRBV29-1 with TRBJ2-3, with unresolved D. The sequencing used CD4+ T cells from blood, cultured in vitro, collected after SARS-CoV-2 vaccination. This chain's CDR3 is CSVGTQLKDTQYF. DNA of the CDR3: TGCAGCGTTGGGACCCAACTCAAGGATACGCAGTATTTT.